Each of the 22 T cell receptor beta chains below was sequenced from the same sample in a study of blood T cells in healthy people across ages. A J-beta primer mix and a sample-barcoded 5' primer were used in a second PCR of about 7 to 12 cycles. TCRdb re-analysed the 5' RACE reads in MiXCR, keeping a single row per CDR3 protein. This sample yields 1.5 million to 2 million distinct CDR3 sequences, of which approximately 32% are seen a single time; around 11% belongs to the top ten. Material: blood. The receptors originated from a woman aged 25-40 years in good health.

V gene TRBV9 combines with J gene TRBJ2-3; 7 bases agree with TRBD1. This CDR3 has 14 amino acids. Germline CDR1 is SGDLS and CDR2 is YYNGEE. V lost 3 bases, J lost 3 bases, and 4 bases stayed unmatched. The CDR3 DNA follows: TGTGCCAGCAGCGGCCGGGACAGAACAGATACGCAGTATTTT. This gives the protein CASSGRDRTDTQYF.

This chain uses TRBV20-1 with TRBJ2-5, with 13 nucleotides matching TRBD2. In germline, CDR1 is DFQATT, CDR2 SNEGSKA (reference sequence). The CDR3 is 18 residues long. V gave up 2 bases and J gave up 0 bases; unmatched junction bases: 9. This chain's CDR3 is CSARKLAGGPRYQETQYF. CDR3 DNA sequence: TGCAGTGCTAGAAAACTAGCGGGAGGGCCCCGGTACCAAGAGACCCAGTACTTC.

The rearrangement joins TRBV7-9 to TRBJ1-2; D gene unclear. From germline, CDR1 is SEHNR and CDR2 FQNEAQ (reference sequence). Trimming took 4 bases from V and 3 from J, leaving 15 bases between them. CDR3 length equals 15 residues. The CDR3 DNA reads TGTGCCAGCAGCTCCAGCGACGGGGAGGACTATGGCTACACCTTC. Its protein is CASSSSDGEDYGYTF.

The genes are TRBV6-5 and TRBJ2-2; D possibly uses TRBD1 or TRBD2 (5 bases each). Trimming pared 0 bases from V and 1 base from J, leaving 6 bases between. The CDR3 length is 15 residues. CDR1 is MNHEY and CDR2 is SVGAGI in the germline V gene. CDR3: CASSYSGENTGELFF. In DNA form, the CDR3 reads TGTGCCAGCAGTTACTCGGGGGAGAACACCGGGGAGCTGTTTTTT.

This chain joins TRBV3-1 and TRBJ2-7; 8 positions agree with TRBD2. With 1 base clipped from V and 2 bases from J, the junction kept 10 bases outside the gene matches. This CDR3 contains 17 residues. Germline-derived CDR1 and CDR2 are LGHDT and YNNKEL (reference sequence). The DNA for the CDR3 is TGTGCCAGCAGCCAAGGCGCGATGGGAGCGGGAGCCTACGAGCAGTACTTC. As protein: CASSQGAMGAGAYEQYF.

The chain couples TRBV5-1 to TRBJ1-2; D gene ambiguous. Trimming took off 2 bases at V and 13 bases at J, with 18 bases between the two ends. The germline V gene encodes CDR1 SGHRS and CDR2 YFSETQ. CDR3 size: 13 residues. This CDR3 reads CASSFGRSLTVTF. The CDR3 bases are TGCGCCAGCAGCTTCGGACGGTCCCTTACCGTCACCTTC.

This clonotype was observed a few times. The V gene is TRBV4-1, the J gene TRBJ1-2; TRBD1 might be the D (6 bases). Germline loops: CDR1 MGHRA, CDR2 YSYEKL. Trimming removed 0 bases at V and 8 bases at J, with 16 bases between. CDR3 size: 15 residues. The CDR3 bases are TGCGCCAGCAGCCAAGATCAGGGGACTCGATGGGGCTACACCTTC. Encoded protein: CASSQDQGTRWGYTF.

This chain links TRBV5-1 with TRBJ1-1, with D unresolved. Between the trimmed V and J ends, which lost 4 bases and 7 bases, there was a span of 20 bases. This CDR3 has 15 residues. Per the germline V gene, CDR1 is SGHRS and CDR2 is YFSETQ. CDR3 protein: CASSPKDPYLGEAFF. DNA of the CDR3: TGCGCCAGCAGCCCTAAGGATCCCTACTTGGGTGAAGCTTTCTTT.

The chain carries TRBV20-1 and TRBJ2-1; the match to TRBD2 covers 10 bases. The CDR3 spans 14 residues. In germline, CDR1 is DFQATT, CDR2 SNEGSKA (reference sequence). V dropped 6 bases and J dropped 6; count of bases not matched to a gene: 8. This chain's CDR3 is CSANPSGSPNEQFF. The CDR3, as DNA: TGCAGTGCGAACCCTAGCGGGAGCCCCAATGAGCAGTTCTTC.

The sample holds many counts of this clonotype. The chain uses TRBV7-2 and TRBJ2-1; D remains unclear. Trimming left V 6 bases short and J 8 bases short, with 8 bases between. Germline assignment: CDR1 SGHTA and CDR2 FQGNSA. This CDR3 spans 11 amino acids. The CDR3 is CASRLGYEQFF. The CDR3 nucleotides are TGTGCCAGCAGACTTGGCTATGAGCAGTTCTTC.

Written as DNA, the CDR3 is TGTGCCAGCAGCTTAGAGGGAGGCAGACCTCTTAACTATGGCTACACCTTC. The encoded protein is CASSLEGGRPLNYGYTF. The V and J genes are TRBV11-2 and TRBJ1-2; the D is unclear. Germline CDR1 and CDR2: SGHAT and FQNNGV. Trimming took 0 bases from V and 1 from J, leaving 15 bases between them. The CDR3 loop spans 17 amino acids.

The table lists this clonotype with a few counts. The J gene is TRBJ2-1, the V gene TRBV6-6; TRBD2 matches 9 bases. V was clipped by 3 bases and J by 7 bases; unmatched bases: 13. In germline, CDR1 is MNHNY, CDR2 SVGAGI (reference sequence). This CDR3 is built from 17 residues. The CDR3 bases are TGTGCCAGCAGTTATTCGCAGGCCGGACTAGCGAATAATGAGCAGTTCTTC. Translated: CASSYSQAGLANNEQFF.

This clonotype was observed a few times. This chain uses TRBV7-9 with TRBJ2-7; D is possibly TRBD1 or TRBD2 (5 bases each). The V and J ends lost 5 bases and 7 bases respectively, with 24 bases between them. The germline V gene encodes CDR1 SEHNR and CDR2 FQNEAQ (reference sequence). The CDR3 extends over 16 amino acids. CDR3 nucleotide sequence: TGTGCCAGCAGCACTAATAGCAGGGCCGGGATGGGTGAGCAGTACTTC. Its protein is CASSTNSRAGMGEQYF.

This clonotype was counted between two and nine times. J is TRBJ1-1 and V is TRBV6-5; D unclear. Germline V CDR1 and CDR2: MNHEY, SVGAGI. The CDR3 is 13 residues long. V gave up 4 bases and J gave up 0 bases, with 6 bases separating them. CDR3 region: CASSSMVNTEAFF. CDR3 nucleotide sequence: TGTGCCAGCAGTTCGATGGTGAACACTGAAGCTTTCTTT.

The chain uses TRBV10-3 and TRBJ1-2, with a possible D match to TRBD1 (5 bases). This CDR3 spans 14 amino acids. V gave up 4 bases and J gave up 5 bases, with 14 bases separating them. Germline CDR1 reads ENHRY; CDR2 reads SYGVKD. The CDR3 DNA reads TGTGCCATCAGTGGTCCGGACGGGACTTATGGCTACACCTTC. Amino acids: CAISGPDGTYGYTF.

The table lists this clonotype with a few counts. V is TRBV5-4 and J is TRBJ1-2; D is perhaps TRBD1 (5 bases). V was trimmed by 1 base and J by 6 bases, leaving 10 bases between them. Per the germline V gene, CDR1 is SGHNT and CDR2 is YYREEE (reference sequence). CDR3 length: 13 residues. The CDR3 nucleotides read TGTGCCAGCAGCTTGAGCAGGGAGAATGGCTACACCTTC. It codes for CASSLSRENGYTF.

V gene TRBV5-4 combines with J gene TRBJ2-1; the D is unclear. V was pared by 4 bases and J by 8 bases, with 19 bases between. Per the germline V gene, CDR1 is SGHNT and CDR2 is YYREEE (reference sequence). CDR3 size: 15 residues. CDR3 coding DNA: TGTGCCAGCAGCAGTGGAACTACGAACTGGGATGAGCAGTTCTTC. This encodes CASSSGTTNWDEQFF.

This clonotype showed up just a few times. J is TRBJ2-2 and V is TRBV20-1, with D possibly TRBD2 on 6 matching bases. This CDR3 has 15 amino acids. V was trimmed by 0 bases and J by 3 bases, leaving 11 bases between them. Germline CDR1 is DFQATT and CDR2 is SNEGSKA (reference sequence). The CDR3 spells CSAREGGPDTGELFF. The DNA for the CDR3 is TGCAGTGCTAGAGAGGGGGGACCGGACACCGGGGAGCTGTTTTTT.

This clonotype showed up many times. The chain links TRBV7-2 to TRBJ1-2; no firm D call. The germline V gene has CDR1 SGHTA and CDR2 FQGNSA. The CDR3 loop spans 12 amino acids. Trimming pared 5 bases from V and 8 bases from J, leaving 12 bases between. The CDR3 region is CASSPSLGGYTF. DNA of the CDR3: TGTGCCAGCAGCCCCTCTCTTGGGGGCTACACCTTC. Using reference TRBV7-2 and TRBJ1-2 for the parts outside the CDR3, the full variable domain is GAGVSQSPSNKVTEKGKDVELRCDPISGHTALYWYRQSLGQGLEFLIYFQGNSAPDKSGLPSDRFSAERTGGSVSTLTIQRTQQEDSAVYLCASSPSLGGYTFGSGTRLTVV.

This clonotype was observed a single time. The J gene is TRBJ2-5, the V gene TRBV6-5; TRBD2 matches at 10 bases. The DNA end is more similar to TRBJ2-7, so the J call may be wrong. The CDR3 has 16 amino acids. Germline lookup yields CDR1 MNHEY and CDR2 SVGAGI. This CDR3 is CASSYSPSGRGYEQYF. The CDR3 DNA follows: TGTGCCAGCAGTTACTCGCCTAGCGGGAGAGGCTACGAGCAGTACTTC.

The chain is built from TRBV6-5 and TRBJ2-7; the D gene is possibly TRBD2 (5 bases). V was trimmed by 6 bases and J by 3 bases, leaving 18 bases between them. The CDR3 spans 15 residues. Germline V CDR1 and CDR2: MNHEY, SVGAGI. The CDR3 reads CASREKGGGSYEQYF. CDR3 coding DNA: TGTGCCAGCAGAGAAAAGGGCGGAGGCAGCTACGAGCAGTACTTC.

There are a few counts of this clonotype. V usage is TRBV6-6 and J usage is TRBJ2-5, with D uncertain. V lost 0 bases and J 1 base, leaving 15 bases between the germline ends. From germline, CDR1 is MNHNY and CDR2 SVGAGI (reference sequence). This CDR3 is built from 17 residues. As DNA, the CDR3 is TGTGCCAGCAGTTACTCGATTATGGTCAGCCTCCAAGAGACCCAGTACTTC. Translating it yields CASSYSIMVSLQETQYF.